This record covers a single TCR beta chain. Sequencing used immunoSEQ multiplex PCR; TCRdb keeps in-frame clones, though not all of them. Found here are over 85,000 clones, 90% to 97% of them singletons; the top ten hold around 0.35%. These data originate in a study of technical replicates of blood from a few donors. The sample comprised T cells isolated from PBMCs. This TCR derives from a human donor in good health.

This CDR3 reads CASSQSGQGPNYGYTF. The CDR3 DNA reads TGCGCCAGCAGCCAGTCTGGTCAGGGCCCTAACTATGGCTACACCTTC. J is TRBJ1-2 and V is TRBV4-1, with D possibly being TRBD1 (5 bases). The V and J ends lost 3 bases and 0 bases respectively, with 14 bases between them. Germline values: CDR1 MGHRA, CDR2 YSYEKL. The CDR3 has 16 residues.